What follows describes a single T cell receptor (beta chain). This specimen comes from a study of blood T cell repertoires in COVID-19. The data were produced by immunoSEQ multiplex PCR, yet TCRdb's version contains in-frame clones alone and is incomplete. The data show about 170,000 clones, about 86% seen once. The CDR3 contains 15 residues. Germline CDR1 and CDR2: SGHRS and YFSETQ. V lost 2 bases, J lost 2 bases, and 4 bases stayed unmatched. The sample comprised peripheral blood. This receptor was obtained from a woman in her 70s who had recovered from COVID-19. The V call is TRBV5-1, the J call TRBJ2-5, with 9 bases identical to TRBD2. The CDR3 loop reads CASSFGLAGQETQYF. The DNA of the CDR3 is TGCGCCAGCAGCTTTGGGCTAGCGGGACAAGAGACCCAGTACTTC.